These T cell receptor beta chains were read from a single sample in a study of STAT5B mutations in CD4+ large granular lymphocyte leukemia. Clones were read by immunoSEQ multiplex PCR, and TCRdb kept only the in-frame ones, dropping some. The repertoire holds some 34,000 clones, with roughly 76% as singletons. The sample consisted of CD4+ T cells from blood buffy coats. The receptors stem from a human donor in good health. Each CDR3 is given with its conserved first and last residue. D genes are given only for firm matches. A clone size is listed for some rows: how often the clone was seen (once, few, many), or a class if it is expanded.

>TRBD2|-|TRBV5-4|TRBJ2-1
CASSLAGGNEQFF
TGTGCCAGCAGCTTGGCGGGGGGCAATGAGCAGTTCTTC
>-|-|TRBV19|TRBJ1-4
CASSMAGQDNEKLFF
TGTGCCAGTAGTATGGCAGGGCAAGATAATGAAAAACTGTTTTTT
>-|once|TRBV4-2|TRBJ2-2
CASSQVQGLANTGELFF
TGTGCCAGCAGCCAAGTCCAGGGCCTCGCGAACACCGGGGAGCTGTTTTTT
>-|few|TRBV11-2|TRBJ1-5
CASSLDPGGLSNQPQHF
TGTGCCAGCAGCTTAGATCCCGGGGGGCTTAGCAATCAGCCCCAGCATTTT
>TRBD2|-|TRBV6-5|TRBJ2-1
CASSRTSGSEQFF
TGTGCCAGCAGTAGGACTAGCGGTTCTGAGCAGTTCTTC
>TRBD2|-|TRBV5-5|TRBJ2-2
CASSLAAGGSGTGELFF
TGTGCCAGCAGCTTGGCCGCGGGGGGCTCGGGCACCGGGGAGCTGTTTTTT
>TRBD1|-|TRBV6-5|TRBJ1-2
CASSRDRVGYGYTF
TGTGCCAGCAGTAGGGACAGGGTCGGGTATGGCTACACCTTC
>TRBD1|-|TRBV7-6|TRBJ2-6
CASSFGTGPSGANVLTF
TGTGCCAGCAGCTTCGGGACAGGTCCGTCTGGGGCCAACGTCCTGACTTTC
>-|-|TRBV6-1|TRBJ2-5
CASSEFGASQETQYF
TGTGCCAGCAGTGAATTTGGGGCTTCACAAGAGACCCAGTACTTC
>-|-|TRBV30|TRBJ2-7
CAWRSGATSIYEQYF
TGTGCCTGGAGGTCCGGGGCCACTTCTATCTACGAGCAGTACTTC
>-|-|TRBV5-1|TRBJ1-4
CASSLRVGEKLFF
TGCGCCAGCAGCTTGCGGGTCGGAGAAAAACTGTTTTTT
>TRBD2|-|TRBV5-4|TRBJ2-3
CASSLPGLGGSTDTQYF
TGTGCCAGCAGCTTACCTGGACTAGGCGGTAGCACAGATACGCAGTATTTT
>-|-|TRBV27|TRBJ2-5
CASSLGGAETQYF
TGTGCCAGCAGTTTGGGGGGGGCAGAGACCCAGTACTTC
>-|-|TRBV6-1|TRBJ2-5
CASSAVQETQYF
TGTGCCAGCAGTGCGGTCCAAGAGACCCAGTACTTC
>-|-|TRBV14|TRBJ1-2
CASTLTPDGGLGGYTF
TGTGCCAGCACCCTCACTCCCGACGGGGGCCTCGGCGGCTACACCTTC
>-|-|TRBV2|TRBJ1-1
CASSEQGRVTEAFF
TGTGCCAGCAGTGAACAGGGCCGGGTCACTGAAGCTTTCTTT
>TRBD1|-|TRBV5-5|TRBJ2-7
CASSSPDRGDYEQYF
TGTGCCAGCAGCTCACCCGACAGGGGTGACTACGAGCAGTACTTC
>TRBD1|-|TRBV6-1|TRBJ1-6
CAALRTGNNSPLHF
TGTGCCGCCCTAAGGACAGGGAATAATTCACCCCTCCACTTT
>-|-|TRBV5-1|TRBJ2-7
CASSSGPTYEQYF
TGCGCCAGCAGCTCGGGACCGACCTACGAGCAGTACTTC
>TRBD1|once|TRBV28|TRBJ2-3
CASSLDRGDEDTQYF
TGTGCCAGCAGTCTGGACAGGGGCGATGAGGATACGCAGTATTTT
>TRBD1|few|TRBV18|TRBJ1-5
CASSPGTGNQPQHF
TGTGCCAGCTCACCCGGGACAGGGAATCAGCCCCAGCATTTT
>-|-|TRBV30|TRBJ1-1
CAWENGSWNTEAFF
TGTGCCTGGGAGAATGGTTCCTGGAACACTGAAGCTTTCTTT
>TRBD1|-|TRBV29-1|TRBJ1-1
CSPQDRVGTEAFF
TGCAGCCCCCAGGACAGGGTGGGGACTGAAGCTTTCTTT
>-|-|TRBV15|TRBJ1-2
CATSRARTARYGYTF
TGTGCCACCAGCAGGGCCCGGACAGCCCGTTATGGCTACACCTTC
>-|few|TRBV5-1|TRBJ1-1
CASSLARNTEAFF
TGCGCCAGCAGCTTGGCGAGGAACACTGAAGCTTTCTTT
>TRBD2|-|TRBV5-6|TRBJ2-2
CASSLGAGGAGELFF
TGTGCCAGCAGCTTGGGAGCGGGAGGGGCCGGGGAGCTGTTTTTT
>-|-|TRBV6-6|TRBJ1-2
CASSFADSGYGYTF
TGTGCCAGCAGTTTTGCCGACAGCGGCTATGGCTACACCTTC
>TRBD2|-|TRBV15|TRBJ2-2
CATERGDGNTGELFF
TGTGCCACGGAGCGGGGAGACGGGAACACCGGGGAGCTGTTTTTT
>-|-|TRBV11-2|TRBJ1-3
CASSLGVWQGISGNTIYF
TGTGCCAGCAGCTTAGGGGTGTGGCAGGGCATCTCTGGAAACACCATATATTTT
>TRBD1|-|TRBV30|TRBJ1-1
CWGGQGGTEAFF
TGTTGGGGAGGACAGGGAGGCACTGAAGCTTTCTTT
>TRBD1|-|TRBV29-1|TRBJ2-7
CSVSGTGSSYEQYF
TGCAGCGTCTCCGGGACAGGGTCCTCCTACGAGCAGTACTTC
>TRBD2|-|TRBV5-4|TRBJ2-7
CASSLGLAELRYEQYF
TGTGCCAGCAGCTTGGGACTAGCGGAGCTAAGGTACGAGCAGTACTTC
>TRBD1|-|TRBV7-2|TRBJ1-5
CASSLGGTVNQPQHF
TGTGCCAGCAGCTTAGGGGGGACAGTGAATCAGCCCCAGCATTTT
>-|-|TRBV5-6|TRBJ1-2
CASSLGGNYGYTF
TGTGCCAGCAGCTTAGGGGGGAACTATGGCTACACCTTC
>-|-|TRBV19|TRBJ1-4
CATSEAGVATNEKLFF
TGTGCCACCTCTGAAGCCGGAGTCGCAACTAATGAAAAACTGTTTTTT
>TRBD1|few|TRBV27|TRBJ1-3
CASSPFGTDGNTIYF
TGTGCCAGCAGTCCCTTCGGGACAGACGGTAACACCATATATTTT
>TRBD2|-|TRBV5-6|TRBJ2-7
CASSLQTLAGPYEQYF
TGTGCCAGCAGCTTGCAAACACTAGCGGGACCCTACGAGCAGTACTTC
>-|-|TRBV2|TRBJ2-4
CASGPMRVGIQYF
TGTGCAAGCGGTCCAATGCGGGTGGGCATTCAGTACTTC
>TRBD1|-|TRBV6-6|TRBJ2-7
CASSFRQGDEQYF
TGTGCCAGCAGTTTTCGACAGGGGGACGAGCAGTACTTC